What follows is one T cell receptor beta chain and its context. Its antigen is not identified. Primed by a sample-barcoded 5' primer and a J-beta primer mix, a second PCR proceeded for 7 to 11 cycles. TCRdb re-called the 5' RACE reads with MiXCR, one entry per CDR3 protein. The table records some 900,000 distinct CDR3 sequences, roughly 48% of them present only once. The source of the sample is a study of blood T cells in healthy people across ages. Whole-study findings and limits: Naive CD4+ cells and diversity were both higher in long-lived donors than in aged donors. Unsorted PBMC input precluded a conclusive naive versus antigen-experienced comparison.

Germline-derived CDR1 and CDR2 are SGHKS and YYEKEE (reference sequence). The CDR3 has 18 amino acids. J lost 8 bases, V lost 4 bases, and 18 bases had no gene match. Healthy Caucasian individuals from Russia aged 6 to 90 served as donors. The sequence was obtained from a man aged 30-40 years in good health. The specimen was blood. The chain combines TRBV5-5 with TRBJ1-4, with 9 positions matching TRBD1. The CDR3 here is CASSTTLPPGQGPEKLFF. As DNA, the CDR3 is TGTGCCAGCAGCACAACACTTCCACCGGGACAGGGTCCAGAAAAACTGTTTTTT.